These 6 T cell receptor beta chains were sequenced from one sample in a study of breast tumors, draining lymph nodes, adjacent tissues. TCRdb called the multiplex PCR reads again in MiXCR, with one record for every CDR3 protein. Of about 300,000 distinct CDR3 sequences in the sample, more than 30% were seen once. The lymph nodes were axillary draining lymph nodes from breast cancer patients. The sequenced sample consisted of axillary lymph node tissue. The receptors derive from a female donor with breast cancer. Some clones in this sample may be carry-over from other donors' samples.

This clonotype has at least ten counts. This chain joins TRBV5-1 and TRBJ2-2, with D tentatively TRBD1 (5 bases). Germline lookup yields CDR1 SGHRS and CDR2 YFSETQ. This CDR3 comprises 14 residues. V was shortened by 0 bases and J by 5 bases, with 8 bases between the two germline ends. The CDR3 is CASSLAGMTGELFF. CDR3 coding DNA: TGCGCCAGCAGCTTGGCAGGGATGACCGGGGAGCTGTTTTTT.

This clonotype was seen repeatedly, ten times or more. The chain joins TRBV7-9 to TRBJ2-5; D gene ambiguous. Germline CDR1 is SEHNR and CDR2 is FQNEAQ (reference sequence). V gave up 5 bases and J gave up 5 bases, with 12 bases separating them. The CDR3 loop spans 13 amino acids. This chain's CDR3 is CASSLISGETQYF. CDR3 in DNA: TGTGCCAGCAGCCTTATTAGTGGGGAGACCCAGTACTTC.

About this clonotype: This clone may be a read error of a much larger clone one base away. V and J are TRBV19 and TRBJ2-1, with 8 positions matching TRBD2. There are 16 residues in the CDR3. The germline gives CDR1 LNHDA, CDR2 SQIVND (reference sequence). The DNA for the CDR3 is TGTGCCAGTAGTCTCACAGCGGGAGTAACGAACAATGAGCAGCTCTTC. This codes for CASSLTAGVTNNEQLF.

This clonotype has a single count. J is TRBJ1-1 and V is TRBV10-1; D is unresolved. CDR3 length: 12 residues. The germline CDR1 and CDR2 sequences are WNHNN and SYGVQD (reference sequence). V lost 5 bases to trimming and J lost 1 base, with 5 bases between them. The CDR3 reads CASSTTNTEAFF. For the CDR3, the DNA is TGCGCCAGCAGTACCACGAACACTGAAGCTTTCTTT.

This clonotype was counted at least ten times. The V gene is TRBV7-2, the J gene TRBJ2-3, with 11 bases lining up with TRBD2. Unmatched junction bases numbered 4, after V lost 0 bases and J lost 5 bases. Germline-derived CDR1 and CDR2 are SGHTA and FQGNSA. The CDR3 extends over 16 amino acids. This chain's CDR3 is CASSLARLAGGDTQYF. The CDR3 region has the DNA TGTGCCAGCAGCTTAGCGCGCCTAGCGGGAGGAGATACGCAGTATTTT.

As to this clonotype: Just one base apart from a much larger clone, this may be a read error. The chain uses TRBV5-4 and TRBJ1-5, with TRBD1 matching 7 bases. Looked up from germline, CDR1 is SGHNT and CDR2 is YYREEE (reference sequence). Trimming at V came to 3 bases and at J to 3 bases, leaving 3 bases not matched to a gene. The CDR3 is made up of 14 amino acids. DNA for the CDR3: TGTGCCAGCAGCTCCGGGACAGCCAATCAGCCCCAGCATTTT. Translation gives CASSSGTANQPQHF.